This entry describes one TCR beta chain. Profiled with immunoSEQ multiplex PCR; TCRdb holds only in-frame clones, not every one. The repertoire consists of about 820,000 clones, with 80% to 95% occurring once and the leading ten covering around 24%. Germline-derived CDR1 and CDR2 are SGHVS and FQNEAQ. The CDR3 has 15 amino acids. V dropped 5 bases and J dropped 7 bases, with 20 bases sitting between them. Positive CCR7 selection of CD45RO-negative cells yielded the naive CD8 cells, and terminally differentiated effector memory CD45RA+ cells were excluded. The data derive from a study of shared clonotypes between healthy human individuals. Across the whole study: CD4 naive and memory got three plates each, CD8 naive two, CD8 memory one.

The specimen sequenced was naive CD8+ T cells sorted from blood. The sequence was collected from a man aged 25 to 45 in good health. The genes are TRBV7-8 and TRBJ2-5; D may be TRBD2 (5 bases). DNA of the CDR3: TGTGCCAGCAGCCCCCGGACCGGGATCGATGGGACCCAGTACTTC. Encoded protein: CASSPRTGIDGTQYF.